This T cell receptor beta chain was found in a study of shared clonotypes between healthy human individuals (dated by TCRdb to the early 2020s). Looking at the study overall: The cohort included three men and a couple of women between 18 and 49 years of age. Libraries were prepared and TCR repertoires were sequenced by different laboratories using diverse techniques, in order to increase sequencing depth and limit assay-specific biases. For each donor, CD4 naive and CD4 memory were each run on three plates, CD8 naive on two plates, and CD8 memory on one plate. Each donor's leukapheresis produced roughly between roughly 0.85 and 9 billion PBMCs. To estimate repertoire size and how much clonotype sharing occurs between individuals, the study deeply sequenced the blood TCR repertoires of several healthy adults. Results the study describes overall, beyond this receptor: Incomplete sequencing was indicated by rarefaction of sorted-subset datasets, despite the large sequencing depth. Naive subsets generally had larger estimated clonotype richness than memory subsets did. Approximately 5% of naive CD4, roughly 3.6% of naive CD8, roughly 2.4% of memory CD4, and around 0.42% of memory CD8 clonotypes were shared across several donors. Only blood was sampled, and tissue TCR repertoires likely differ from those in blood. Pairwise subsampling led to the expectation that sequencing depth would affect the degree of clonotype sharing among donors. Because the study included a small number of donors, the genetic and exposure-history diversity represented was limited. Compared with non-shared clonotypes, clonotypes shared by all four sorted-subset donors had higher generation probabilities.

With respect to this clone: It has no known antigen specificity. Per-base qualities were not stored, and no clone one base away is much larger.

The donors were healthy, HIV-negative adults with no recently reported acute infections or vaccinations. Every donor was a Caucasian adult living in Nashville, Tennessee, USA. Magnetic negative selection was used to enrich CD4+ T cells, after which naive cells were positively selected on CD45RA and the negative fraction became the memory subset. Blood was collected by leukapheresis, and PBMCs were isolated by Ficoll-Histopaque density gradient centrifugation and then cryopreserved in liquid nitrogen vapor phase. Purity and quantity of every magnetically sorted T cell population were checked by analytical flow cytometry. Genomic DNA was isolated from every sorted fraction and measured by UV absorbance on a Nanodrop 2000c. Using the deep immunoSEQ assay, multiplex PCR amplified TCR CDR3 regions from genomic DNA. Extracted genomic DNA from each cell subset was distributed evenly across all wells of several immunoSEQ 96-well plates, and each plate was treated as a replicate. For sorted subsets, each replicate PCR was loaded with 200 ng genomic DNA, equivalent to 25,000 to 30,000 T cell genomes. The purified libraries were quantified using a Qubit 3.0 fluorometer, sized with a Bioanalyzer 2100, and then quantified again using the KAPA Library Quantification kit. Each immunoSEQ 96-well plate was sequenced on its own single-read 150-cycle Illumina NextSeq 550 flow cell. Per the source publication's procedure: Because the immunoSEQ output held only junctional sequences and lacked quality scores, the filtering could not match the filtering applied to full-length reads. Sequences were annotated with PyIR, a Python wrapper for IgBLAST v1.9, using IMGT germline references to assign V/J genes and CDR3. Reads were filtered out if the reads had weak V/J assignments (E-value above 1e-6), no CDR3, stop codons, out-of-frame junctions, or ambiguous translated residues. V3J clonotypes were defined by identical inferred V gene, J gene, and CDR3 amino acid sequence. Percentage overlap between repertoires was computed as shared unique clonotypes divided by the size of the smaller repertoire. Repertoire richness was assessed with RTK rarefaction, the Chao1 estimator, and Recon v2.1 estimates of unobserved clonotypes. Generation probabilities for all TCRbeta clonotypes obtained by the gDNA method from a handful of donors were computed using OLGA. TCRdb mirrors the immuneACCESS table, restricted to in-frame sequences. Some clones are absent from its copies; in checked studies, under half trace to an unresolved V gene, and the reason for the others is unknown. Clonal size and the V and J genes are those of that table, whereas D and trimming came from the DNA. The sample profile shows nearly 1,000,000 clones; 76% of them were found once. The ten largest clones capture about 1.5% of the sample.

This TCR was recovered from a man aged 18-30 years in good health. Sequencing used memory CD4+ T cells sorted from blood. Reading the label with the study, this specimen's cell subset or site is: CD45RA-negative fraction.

The DNA is as follows: TGCGCCAGCAGCCAAGAAATAGGCTGGACGACCCAGTACTTC. Its protein product is CASSQEIGWTTQYF. This chain is built from TRBV4-3 and TRBJ2-5; the D gene remains uncertain. The CDR3, from cysteine to phenylalanine, totals 14 residues. The kept DNA is CDR3 alone, 42 bases in frame from the first base. V is cut by 0 bases and J by 7 bases, and the space between the germline ends is 12 bases. The germline V gene yields LGHNA for CDR1 and YSLEER for CDR2.